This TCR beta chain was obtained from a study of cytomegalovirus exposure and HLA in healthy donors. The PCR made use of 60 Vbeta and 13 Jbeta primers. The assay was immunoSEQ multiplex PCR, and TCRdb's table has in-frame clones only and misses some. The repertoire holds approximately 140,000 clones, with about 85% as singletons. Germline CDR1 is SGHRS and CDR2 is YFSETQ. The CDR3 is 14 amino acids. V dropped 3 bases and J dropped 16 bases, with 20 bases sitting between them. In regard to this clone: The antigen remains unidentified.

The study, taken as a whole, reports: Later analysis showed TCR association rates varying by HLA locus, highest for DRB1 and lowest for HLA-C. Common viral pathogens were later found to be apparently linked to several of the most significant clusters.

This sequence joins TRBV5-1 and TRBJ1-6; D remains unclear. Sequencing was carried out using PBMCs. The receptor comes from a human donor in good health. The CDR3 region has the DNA TGCGCCAGCAGCTCCATAGTCGGGTCCAACGGGCTCCACTTT. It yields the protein CASSSIVGSNGLHF.